The sample holds many counts of the clone carrying this T cell receptor (beta chain). Amplified regions were TCR beta CDR3 sequences from RNA transcripts. The TCR CDR3 was amplified in a first-round RT-PCR using the HTBI primer set. TCRdb redid the calling of the multiplex PCR reads with MiXCR, one entry per CDR3 protein. Seen here are approximately 560,000 distinct CDR3 sequences, approximately 14% observed once, and the top ten hold around 6.6%. Graves' hyperthyroidism without ophthalmopathy progression within 18 months was termed stable. This sample is drawn from a study of T cells in Graves' hyperthyroidism and ophthalmopathy. V dropped 5 bases and J dropped 6 bases, with 14 bases sitting between them. CDR3 length equals 13 residues.

The TCR sequence derives from a woman aged 25 to 39 with Graves' hyperthyroidism. Material: blood. The chain couples TRBV12-3 or TRBV12-4 to TRBJ2-7; unclear D gene. In DNA form, the CDR3 reads TGTGCCAGCAGTCCCCGCCCCTCACTCGAGCAGTACTTC. Translation gives CASSPRPSLEQYF.